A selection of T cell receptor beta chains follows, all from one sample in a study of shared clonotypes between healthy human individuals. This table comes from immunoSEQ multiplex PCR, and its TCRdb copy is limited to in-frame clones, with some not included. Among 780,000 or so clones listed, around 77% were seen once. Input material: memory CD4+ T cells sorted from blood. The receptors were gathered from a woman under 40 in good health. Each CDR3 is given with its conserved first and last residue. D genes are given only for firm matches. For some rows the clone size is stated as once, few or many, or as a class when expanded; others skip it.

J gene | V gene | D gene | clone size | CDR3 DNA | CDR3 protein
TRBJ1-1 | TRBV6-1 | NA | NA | TGTGCCAGCAGTGAAACCGGGACATCATACACTGAAGCTTTCTTT | CASSETGTSYTEAFF
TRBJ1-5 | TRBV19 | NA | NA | TGTGCCAGTAGTCCCCGGGCAGACAATCAGCCCCAGCATTTT | CASSPRADNQPQHF
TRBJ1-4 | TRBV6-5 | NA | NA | TGTGCCGTTAGTAGAGTGCCTAATGAAAAACTGTTTTTT | CAVSRVPNEKLFF
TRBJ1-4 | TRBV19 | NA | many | TGTGCCAGTAGGCCCGGACACGATGAAAAACTGTTTTTT | CASRPGHDEKLFF
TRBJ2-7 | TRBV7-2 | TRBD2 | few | TGTGCCAGCAGCTTAGCTGGCCCGGCCGGGGGGGAGCAGTACTTC | CASSLAGPAGGEQYF
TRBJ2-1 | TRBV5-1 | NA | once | TGCGCCAGCAGCTTGCTTCCATCTTACAATGAGCAGTTCTTC | CASSLLPSYNEQFF
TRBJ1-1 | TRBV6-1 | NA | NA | TGTGCCAGCAGCCCTAACTTAAACACTGAAGCTTTCTTT | CASSPNLNTEAFF
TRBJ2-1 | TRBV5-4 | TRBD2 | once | TGTGCCAGCAGCTTCATGGGGGGAGGGACCTACAATGAGCAGTTCTTC | CASSFMGGGTYNEQFF
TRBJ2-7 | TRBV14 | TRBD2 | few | TGTGCCAGCAGCCCCACATGGACTAGCGCCTACGAGCAGTACTTC | CASSPTWTSAYEQYF
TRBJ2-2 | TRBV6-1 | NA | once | TGTGCCAGCAGTGTGGAGGGACCCGGGGAGCTGTTTTTT | CASSVEGPGELFF
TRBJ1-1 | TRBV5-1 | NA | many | TGCGCCAGCAGCGAGTTTAGGGGAGCTGAAGCTTTCTTT | CASSEFRGAEAFF
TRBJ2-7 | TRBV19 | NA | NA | TGTGCCAGTAGTACGGGGGCCTACGGTGGCGAGCAGTACTTC | CASSTGAYGGEQYF
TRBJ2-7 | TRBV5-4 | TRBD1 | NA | TGTGCCAGCAGCTTGGCAGGGGGCCACTACGAGCAGTACTTC | CASSLAGGHYEQYF
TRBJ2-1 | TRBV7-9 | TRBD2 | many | TGTGCCAGCAGCCTCATTGGCGGGAGGAGAAATGAGCAGTTCTTC | CASSLIGGRRNEQFF
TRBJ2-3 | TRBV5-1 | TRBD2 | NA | TGCGCCAGCAGCCTAGGGACTAGCGGGAGTGCAGATACGCAGTATTTT | CASSLGTSGSADTQYF
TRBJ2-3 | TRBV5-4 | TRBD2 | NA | TGTGCCAGCAGCTCCTCTAGCGGGAATTCAGATACGCAGTATTTT | CASSSSSGNSDTQYF
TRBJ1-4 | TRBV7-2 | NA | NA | TGTGCCAGCAGCTTAGCGCTTTGGGCGACTAATGAAAAACTGTTTTTT | CASSLALWATNEKLFF
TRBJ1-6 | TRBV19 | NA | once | TGTGCCAGTAGGGGGACGGGACAATTTTCACCCCTCCACTTT | CASRGTGQFSPLHF
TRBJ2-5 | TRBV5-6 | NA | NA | TGTGCCAGCAGCCAGAGGGGGGAGACCCAGTACTTC | CASSQRGETQYF
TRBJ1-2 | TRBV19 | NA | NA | TGTGCCAGTAGTAGGGGCGGCTACACCTTC | CASSRGGYTF
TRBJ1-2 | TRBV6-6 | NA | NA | TGTGCCAGCAAGTCACAGAACTATGGCTACACCTTC | CASKSQNYGYTF
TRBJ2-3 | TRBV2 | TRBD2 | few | TGTGCCAGCAGTCGGACTAGCAGCACAGATACGCAGTATTTT | CASSRTSSTDTQYF
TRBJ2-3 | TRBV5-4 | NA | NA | TGTGCCAGCAGCTTGGAGGCGAAACTAGGCACAGATACGCAGTATTTT | CASSLEAKLGTDTQYF
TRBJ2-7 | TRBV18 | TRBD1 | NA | TGTGCCAGCTCTCCGCCGGGACAGGGCGCCTACGAGCAGTACTTC | CASSPPGQGAYEQYF
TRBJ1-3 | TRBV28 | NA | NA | TGTGCCAGCAGTTTGTCGGAAATCTCTGGAAACACCATATATTTT | CASSLSEISGNTIYF
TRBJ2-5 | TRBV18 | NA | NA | TGTGCCAGCTCTCGAGGTCAAGGGGGCCAAGAGACCCAGTACTTC | CASSRGQGGQETQYF
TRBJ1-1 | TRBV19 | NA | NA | TGTGCCAGTACCACCGACCGGGGCACTGAAGCTTTCTTT | CASTTDRGTEAFF
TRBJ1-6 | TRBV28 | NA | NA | TGTGCCAGCAGTTTAAGGCGCGGTAATTCACCCCTCCACTTT | CASSLRRGNSPLHF
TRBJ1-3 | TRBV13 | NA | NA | TGTGCCAGCAGCTTGGCAGGGCTGGCTAACACCATATATTTT | CASSLAGLANTIYF
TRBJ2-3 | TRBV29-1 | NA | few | TGCAGCGTCTCAGGGCCGACTAGCACAGATACGCAGTATTTT | CSVSGPTSTDTQYF
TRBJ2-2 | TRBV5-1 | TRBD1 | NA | TGCGCCAGCAGTGAACGAACAGGGGATCACGGGGAGCTGTTTTTT | CASSERTGDHGELFF
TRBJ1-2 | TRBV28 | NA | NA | TGTGCCAGCAGTCGACGACAGGCCACTAACTATGGCTACACCTTC | CASSRRQATNYGYTF
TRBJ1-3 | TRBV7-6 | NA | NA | TGTGCCAGCCAGGGAAACACCATATATTTT | CASQGNTIYF
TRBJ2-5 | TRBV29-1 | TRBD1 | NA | TGCAGCGCTCTAGGGGGCGAAGAGACCCAGTACTTC | CSALGGEETQYF
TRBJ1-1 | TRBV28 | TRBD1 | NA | TGTGCCAGCAGTCGACAGGGGCCAACTGAAGCTTTCTTT | CASSRQGPTEAFF
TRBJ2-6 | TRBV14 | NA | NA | TGTGCCAGCAGCCCCCGGGCCAACGTCCTGACTTTC | CASSPRANVLTF
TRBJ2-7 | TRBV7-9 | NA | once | TGTGCCAGCAGCTTACTTCCCGGGACACTTAGGAACAGGTACGAGCAGTACTTC | CASSLLPGTLRNRYEQYF
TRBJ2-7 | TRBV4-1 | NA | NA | TGCGCCAGCAGTCGATTTATTCCTAACGAGCAGTACTTC | CASSRFIPNEQYF
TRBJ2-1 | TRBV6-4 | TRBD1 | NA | TGTGCCAGCAGTGCCGACAGGGACAATGAGCAGTTCTTC | CASSADRDNEQFF
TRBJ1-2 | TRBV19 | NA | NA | TGTGCCAGTAGCAGCCACCCAGGCGACTATGGCTACACCTTC | CASSSHPGDYGYTF
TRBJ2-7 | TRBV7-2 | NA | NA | TGTGCCAGCAGCTTAGTGGCGCTACTGCCCTACGAGCAGTACTTC | CASSLVALLPYEQYF
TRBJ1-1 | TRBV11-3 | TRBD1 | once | TGTGCCAGCAGCTACGGACAGGGAAACACTGAAGCTTTCTTT | CASSYGQGNTEAFF
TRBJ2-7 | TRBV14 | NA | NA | TGTGCCAGCAGCCGAAATGGGGGTCTGGACGAGCAGTACTTC | CASSRNGGLDEQYF
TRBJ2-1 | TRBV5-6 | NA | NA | TGTGCCAGCAGCTGGAGGTGGGAGGCCCCCGAGCAGTTCTTC | CASSWRWEAPEQFF
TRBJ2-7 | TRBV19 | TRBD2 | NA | TGTGCCAGTTCGACTAGCACAATATCCTACGAGCAGTACTTC | CASSTSTISYEQYF
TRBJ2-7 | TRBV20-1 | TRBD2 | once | TGCAGTGCTTACGCGGGAGGGGAGCAGTACTTC | CSAYAGGEQYF